Listed below are T cell receptor beta chains from one sample, sequenced in a study of shared clonotypes between healthy human individuals. The protocol was immunoSEQ multiplex PCR, while the TCRdb copy is restricted to in-frame clones and leaves out a portion. The repertoire consists of approximately 2,200,000 clones, with about 92% occurring once and the leading ten covering more than 1.5%. The sequenced sample was naive CD8+ T cells from PBMCs. Receptors were obtained from a man aged 18 to 29 in good health. Some clones in this sample may be carry-over from other donors' samples. CDR3s include the opening cysteine and the closing phenylalanine or tryptophan. The D gene is left open where the match is weak. Rows may omit the clone size; those that give it use once, few, many or a size class.

J: TRBJ2-1; length: 11; size: -; D: -; V: TRBV30; DNA: TGTGCCTGGTCAAGCGGGAATGAGCAGTTCTTC; CDR3: CAWSSGNEQFF
J: TRBJ2-1; length: 16; size: -; D: TRBD2; V: TRBV2; DNA: TGTGCCAGCAGTGAAGCGCCTAGCGGGAGTGTGAATGAGCAGTTCTTC; CDR3: CASSEAPSGSVNEQFF
J: TRBJ1-2; length: 15; size: -; D: -; V: TRBV12-5; DNA: TGTGCTAGTGGTTCAACTAGCGACACGAACTATGGCTACACCTTC; CDR3: CASGSTSDTNYGYTF
J: TRBJ1-2; length: 16; size: -; D: -; V: TRBV9; DNA: TGTGCCAGCAGCGTAGGGGGGACACCTTCTAACTATGGCTACACCTTC; CDR3: CASSVGGTPSNYGYTF
J: TRBJ2-3; length: 19; size: once; D: TRBD2; V: TRBV7-6; DNA: TGTGCCAGCAGCTTAGTGGCGGGAGGGCTGGCTGGAAGCACAGATACGCAGTATTTT; CDR3: CASSLVAGGLAGSTDTQYF
J: TRBJ2-1; length: 14; size: -; D: TRBD1; V: TRBV7-9; DNA: TGTGCCAGCAGCTTAGACAGGGGTCACAATGAGCAGTTCTTC; CDR3: CASSLDRGHNEQFF
J: TRBJ1-2; length: 16; size: -; D: -; V: TRBV15; DNA: TGTGCCACCAGCAGAGAGGTGACAGTTCTGGGGGATGGCTACACCTTC; CDR3: CATSREVTVLGDGYTF
J: TRBJ2-5; length: 14; size: once; D: TRBD1; V: TRBV7-9; DNA: TGTGCCAGCAGCTTAGGGACAGGACAAGAGACCCAGTACTTC; CDR3: CASSLGTGQETQYF
J: TRBJ1-3; length: 15; size: -; D: TRBD1; V: TRBV28; DNA: TGTGCCAGCAGATGGACAGGGGAACGCGGAAACACCATATATTTT; CDR3: CASRWTGERGNTIYF
J: TRBJ2-5; length: 14; size: -; D: TRBD2; V: TRBV15; DNA: TGTGCCACCAGCGAACGACTAGCTGGGGAGACCCAGTACTTC; CDR3: CATSERLAGETQYF
J: TRBJ2-5; length: 15; size: -; D: TRBD2; V: TRBV5-1; DNA: TGCGCCAGCAGCTTGGGACTAGCGGGCAAAGAGACCCAGTACTTC; CDR3: CASSLGLAGKETQYF
J: TRBJ2-1; length: 15; size: -; D: TRBD1; V: TRBV5-1; DNA: TGCGCCAGCAGCTTGTTCGGACAGGGGGCCGGCGAGCAGTTCTTC; CDR3: CASSLFGQGAGEQFF
J: TRBJ2-1; length: 13; size: -; D: -; V: TRBV4-1; DNA: TGCGCCAGCAGCCGTATTGAGGAGAATGAGCAGTTCTTC; CDR3: CASSRIEENEQFF
J: TRBJ1-1; length: 15; size: -; D: TRBD1; V: TRBV5-1; DNA: TGCGCCAGCAGCTCAGAGACAGGGGAAAACACTGAAGCTTTCTTT; CDR3: CASSSETGENTEAFF
J: TRBJ2-3; length: 17; size: -; D: TRBD2; V: TRBV27; DNA: TGTGCCAGCAGTCCTCGGGGACTAGCGGGCCCCACAGATACGCAGTATTTT; CDR3: CASSPRGLAGPTDTQYF
J: TRBJ1-2; length: 14; size: -; D: -; V: TRBV6-5; DNA: TGTGCCAGCAGTTACTCTCCAGGGGACTATGGCTACACCTTC; CDR3: CASSYSPGDYGYTF
J: TRBJ2-1; length: 13; size: -; D: TRBD2; V: TRBV7-9; DNA: TGTGCCAGCAGCTCAGGACTAGCCTATGAGCAGTTCTTC; CDR3: CASSSGLAYEQFF
J: TRBJ2-1; length: 18; size: -; D: TRBD2; V: TRBV9; DNA: TGTGCCAGCAGCGCAAATAATGTTTCGCGGGGGGGTTACAATGAGCAGTTCTTC; CDR3: CASSANNVSRGGYNEQFF
J: TRBJ2-1; length: 13; size: -; D: -; V: TRBV28; DNA: TGTGCCAGCAGTCGGAGGGGGAGGAGGGAGCAGTTCTTC; CDR3: CASSRRGRREQFF
J: TRBJ2-7; length: 16; size: -; D: TRBD1; V: TRBV27; DNA: TGTGCCAGCAGTTTAGGAAGGACAGGGGGTCGGTACGAGCAGTACTTC; CDR3: CASSLGRTGGRYEQYF
J: TRBJ2-2; length: 15; size: -; D: TRBD2; V: TRBV29-1; DNA: TGCAGCGTCTACGGACTAGCGGGAGAGTCCGGGGAGCTGTTTTTT; CDR3: CSVYGLAGESGELFF
J: TRBJ1-1; length: 15; size: once; D: TRBD1; V: TRBV4-3; DNA: TGCGCCAGCAGCCAAGTGACAGGGGGCGGCACTGAAGCTTTCTTT; CDR3: CASSQVTGGGTEAFF
J: TRBJ2-7; length: 10; size: -; D: TRBD1; V: TRBV28; DNA: TGTGCCAGCACCAATGGACAGGTTTACTTC; CDR3: CASTNGQVYF
J: TRBJ1-1; length: 14; size: -; D: TRBD1; V: TRBV29-1; DNA: TGCAGCGTTGAACCACAGGGGCTGAACACTGAAGCTTTCTTT; CDR3: CSVEPQGLNTEAFF
J: TRBJ2-7; length: 14; size: -; D: -; V: TRBV9; DNA: TGTGCCAGCAGCGTAGAGGGAATAGACTACGAGCAGTACTTC; CDR3: CASSVEGIDYEQYF
J: TRBJ2-3; length: 15; size: -; D: -; V: TRBV27; DNA: TGTGCCAGCAGTTTAAGACACGATCTCACAGATACGCAGTATTTT; CDR3: CASSLRHDLTDTQYF
J: TRBJ2-1; length: 16; size: -; D: TRBD1; V: TRBV19; DNA: TGTGCCAGTAGTAAAAAACAGGGGGCGACCTACAATGAGCAGTTCTTC; CDR3: CASSKKQGATYNEQFF
J: TRBJ2-1; length: 13; size: -; D: -; V: TRBV7-9; DNA: TGTGCCAGCAGCTTAGCACCCTACAATGAGCAGTTCTTC; CDR3: CASSLAPYNEQFF
J: TRBJ2-5; length: 15; size: -; D: TRBD2; V: TRBV29-1; DNA: TGCAGCGTTGAAGAGACTAGCTTCGGGGGAGAGACCCAGTACTTC; CDR3: CSVEETSFGGETQYF
J: TRBJ2-1; length: 12; size: -; D: -; V: TRBV7-9; DNA: TGTGCCAGCAGCCATGGAGTTGGTGGTCGGTTCTTC; CDR3: CASSHGVGGRFF
J: TRBJ1-5; length: 14; size: -; D: -; V: TRBV6-5; DNA: TGTGCCAGCAGTCTCCGGGATAGCAATCAGCCCCAGCATTTT; CDR3: CASSLRDSNQPQHF
J: TRBJ2-3; length: 13; size: -; D: -; V: TRBV29-1; DNA: TGCAGCGTTGGGGGCCGGGGCCCAGATACGCAGTATTTT; CDR3: CSVGGRGPDTQYF
J: TRBJ2-1; length: 15; size: -; D: TRBD2; V: TRBV28; DNA: TGTGCCAGCAGTTTATATGCGGGGGGCCCCGGTGAGCAGTTCTTC; CDR3: CASSLYAGGPGEQFF
J: TRBJ1-1; length: 16; size: -; D: TRBD1; V: TRBV29-1; DNA: TGCAGCGTTGAAACGCGGCAGGGGGTCATGGACACTGAAGCTTTCTTT; CDR3: CSVETRQGVMDTEAFF
J: TRBJ2-7; length: 12; size: -; D: -; V: TRBV28; DNA: TGTGCCTCGAGGGTTAGTCCCTACGAGCAGTACTTC; CDR3: CASRVSPYEQYF
J: TRBJ2-1; length: 13; size: -; D: -; V: TRBV19; DNA: TGTGCCAGTAGTACCCAACCCTACAATGAGCAGTTCTTC; CDR3: CASSTQPYNEQFF
J: TRBJ2-1; length: 12; size: -; D: -; V: TRBV15; DNA: TGTGCCACCAGCAGTATAGGCAATGAGCAGTTCTTC; CDR3: CATSSIGNEQFF
J: TRBJ1-1; length: 15; size: few; D: -; V: TRBV6-5; DNA: TGTGCCAGCAGTCCGAGTTGGGGGTTGAACACTGAAGCTTTCTTT; CDR3: CASSPSWGLNTEAFF
J: TRBJ2-7; length: 14; size: -; D: TRBD1; V: TRBV5-6; DNA: TGTGCCAGCAGCCTCGGGACAGGAACCTACGAGCAGTACTTC; CDR3: CASSLGTGTYEQYF
J: TRBJ1-2; length: 16; size: -; D: TRBD1; V: TRBV9; DNA: TGTGCCAGCACCCAGGGGGGGGCAGGGGGCGTCTATGGCTACACCTTC; CDR3: CASTQGGAGGVYGYTF